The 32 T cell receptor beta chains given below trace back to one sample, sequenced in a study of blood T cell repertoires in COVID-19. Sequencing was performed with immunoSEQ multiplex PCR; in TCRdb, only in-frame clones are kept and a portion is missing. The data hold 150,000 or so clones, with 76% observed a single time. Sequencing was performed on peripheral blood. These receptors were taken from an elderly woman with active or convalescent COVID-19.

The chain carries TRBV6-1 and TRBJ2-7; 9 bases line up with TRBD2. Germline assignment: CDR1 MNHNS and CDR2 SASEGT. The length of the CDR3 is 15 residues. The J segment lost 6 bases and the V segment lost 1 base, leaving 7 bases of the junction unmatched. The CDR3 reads CASSEVGGGAGEQYF. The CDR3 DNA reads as TGTGCCAGCAGTGAAGTCGGCGGGGGGGCCGGCGAGCAGTACTTC.

Written as DNA, the CDR3 is TGTGCCAGCAGCCCGGACAGGGTCAATCAGCCCCAGCATTTT. It codes for CASSPDRVNQPQHF. The chain has TRBV3-1 (or the pseudogene TRBV3-2) and TRBJ1-5, with TRBD1 matching 8 bases. Germline CDR1 LGHDT, CDR2 YNNKEL (reference sequence). V shed 4 bases, J shed 3 bases, and the junction held 2 bases outside the gene matches. The length of the CDR3 is 14 residues.

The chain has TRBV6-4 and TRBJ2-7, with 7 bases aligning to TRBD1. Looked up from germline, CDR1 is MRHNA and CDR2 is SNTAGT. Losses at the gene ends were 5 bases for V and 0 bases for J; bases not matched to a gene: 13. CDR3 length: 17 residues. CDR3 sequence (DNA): TGTGCCAGCAGTATCTCTCCCAGGGGGAAGAGCTCCTACGAGCAGTACTTC. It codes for CASSISPRGKSSYEQYF.

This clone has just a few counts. CDR3 in amino acids: CASSRGQGARNSPLHF. The CDR3 DNA reads as TGTGCCAGCTCGCGGGGACAGGGGGCTCGTAATTCACCCCTCCACTTT. The chain uses TRBV18 and TRBJ1-6; 12 positions agree with TRBD1. CDR3 length: 16 amino acids. CDR1 is KGHSH and CDR2 is LQKENI in the germline V gene. Losses at the gene ends were 6 bases for V and 6 bases for J; bases not matched to a gene: 6.

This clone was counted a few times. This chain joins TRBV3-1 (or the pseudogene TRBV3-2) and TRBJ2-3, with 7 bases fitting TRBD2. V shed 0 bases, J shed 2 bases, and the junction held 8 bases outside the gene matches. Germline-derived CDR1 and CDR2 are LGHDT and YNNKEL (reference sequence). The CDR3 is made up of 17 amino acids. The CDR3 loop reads CASSQDRLAAITDTQYF. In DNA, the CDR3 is TGTGCCAGCAGCCAAGATCGGCTAGCGGCAATCACAGATACGCAGTATTTT.

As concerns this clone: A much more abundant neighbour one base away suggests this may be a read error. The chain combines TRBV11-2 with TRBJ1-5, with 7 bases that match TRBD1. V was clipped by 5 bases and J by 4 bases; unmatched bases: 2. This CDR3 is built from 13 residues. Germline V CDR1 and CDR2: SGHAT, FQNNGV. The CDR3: CASSPQGNQPQHF. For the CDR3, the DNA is TGTGCCAGCAGCCCACAGGGGAATCAGCCCCAGCATTTT.

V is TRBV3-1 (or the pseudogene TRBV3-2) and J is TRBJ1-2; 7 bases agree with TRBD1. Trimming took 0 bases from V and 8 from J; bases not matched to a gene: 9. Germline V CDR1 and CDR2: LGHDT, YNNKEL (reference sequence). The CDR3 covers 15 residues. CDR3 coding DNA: TGTGCCAGCAGCCAAGATCTGAGGGGGCAGTGGGGCTACACCTTC. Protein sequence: CASSQDLRGQWGYTF.

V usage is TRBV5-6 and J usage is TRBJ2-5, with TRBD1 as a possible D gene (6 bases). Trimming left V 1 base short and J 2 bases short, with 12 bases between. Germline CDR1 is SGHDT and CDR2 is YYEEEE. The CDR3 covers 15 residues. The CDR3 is CASSLQPQGQETQYF. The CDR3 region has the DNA TGTGCCAGCAGCTTGCAACCCCAGGGGCAAGAGACCCAGTACTTC.

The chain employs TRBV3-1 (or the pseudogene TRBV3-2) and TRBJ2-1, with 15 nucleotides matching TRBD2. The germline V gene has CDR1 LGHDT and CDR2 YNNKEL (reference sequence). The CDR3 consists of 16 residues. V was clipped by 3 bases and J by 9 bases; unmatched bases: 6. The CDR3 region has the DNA TGTGCCAGCAGCCATGGACTAGCGGGGGGGCCAATTGAGCAGTTCTTC. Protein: CASSHGLAGGPIEQFF.

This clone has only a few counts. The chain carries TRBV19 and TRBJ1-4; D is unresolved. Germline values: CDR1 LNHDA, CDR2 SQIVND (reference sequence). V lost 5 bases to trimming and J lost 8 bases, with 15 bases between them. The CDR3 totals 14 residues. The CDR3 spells CASSEFRDYEKLFF. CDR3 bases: TGTGCCAGTAGTGAATTCCGGGATTACGAAAAACTGTTTTTT.

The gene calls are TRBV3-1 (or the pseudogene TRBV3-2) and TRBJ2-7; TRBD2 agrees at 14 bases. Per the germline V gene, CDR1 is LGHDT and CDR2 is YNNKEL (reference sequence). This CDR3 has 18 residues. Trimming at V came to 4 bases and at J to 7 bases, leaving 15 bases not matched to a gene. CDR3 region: CASSPTGGLAGGTGEQYF. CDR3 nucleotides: TGTGCCAGCAGCCCTACCGGTGGACTAGCGGGGGGCACGGGGGAGCAGTACTTC.

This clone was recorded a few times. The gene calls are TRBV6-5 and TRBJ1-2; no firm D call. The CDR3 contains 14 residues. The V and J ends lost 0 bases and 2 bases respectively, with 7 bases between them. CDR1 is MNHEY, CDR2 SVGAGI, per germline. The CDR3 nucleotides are TGTGCCAGCAGTTACTCCTACAGCAACTATGGCTACACCTTC. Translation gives CASSYSYSNYGYTF.

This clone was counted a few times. The CDR3 region has the DNA TGTGCCAGCCTCGAAAAGAGCTCCTATAATTCACCCCTCCACTTT. Translated: CASLEKSSYNSPLHF. The chain is built from TRBV6-5 and TRBJ1-6; no reliable D call. The CDR3 loop spans 15 amino acids. V lost 8 bases, J lost 0 bases, and 11 bases lay in between. Germline loops: CDR1 MNHEY, CDR2 SVGAGI.

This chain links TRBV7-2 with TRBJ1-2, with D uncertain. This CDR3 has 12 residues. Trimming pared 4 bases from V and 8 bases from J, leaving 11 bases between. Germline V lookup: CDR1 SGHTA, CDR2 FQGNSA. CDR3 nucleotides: TGTGCCAGCAGCTCAGACACGAGAGGCTACACCTTC. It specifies CASSSDTRGYTF.

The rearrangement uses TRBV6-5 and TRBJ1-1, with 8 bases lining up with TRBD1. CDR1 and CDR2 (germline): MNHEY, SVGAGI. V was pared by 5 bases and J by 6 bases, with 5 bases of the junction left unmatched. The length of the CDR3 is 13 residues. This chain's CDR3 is CASSPEQGAEAFF. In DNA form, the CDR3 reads TGTGCCAGCAGTCCAGAACAGGGGGCTGAAGCTTTCTTT.

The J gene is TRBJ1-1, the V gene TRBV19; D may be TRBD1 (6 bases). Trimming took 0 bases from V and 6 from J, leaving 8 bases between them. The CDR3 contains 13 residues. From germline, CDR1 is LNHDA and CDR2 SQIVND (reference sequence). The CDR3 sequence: CASSIDRGSEAFF. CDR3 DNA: TGTGCCAGTAGTATAGATAGGGGGTCTGAAGCTTTCTTT.

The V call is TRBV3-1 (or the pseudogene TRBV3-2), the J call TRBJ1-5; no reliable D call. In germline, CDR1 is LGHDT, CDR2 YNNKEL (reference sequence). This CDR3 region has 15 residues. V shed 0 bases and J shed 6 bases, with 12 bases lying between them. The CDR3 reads CASSQDSVRGQPQHF. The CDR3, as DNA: TGTGCCAGCAGCCAAGATTCGGTTCGAGGTCAGCCCCAGCATTTT.

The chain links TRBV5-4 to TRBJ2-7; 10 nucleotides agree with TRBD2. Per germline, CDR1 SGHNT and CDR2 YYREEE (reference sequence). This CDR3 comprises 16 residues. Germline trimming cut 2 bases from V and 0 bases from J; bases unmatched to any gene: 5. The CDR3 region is CASSLASGGNSYEQYF. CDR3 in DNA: TGTGCCAGCAGCTTAGCTAGCGGGGGCAACTCCTACGAGCAGTACTTC.

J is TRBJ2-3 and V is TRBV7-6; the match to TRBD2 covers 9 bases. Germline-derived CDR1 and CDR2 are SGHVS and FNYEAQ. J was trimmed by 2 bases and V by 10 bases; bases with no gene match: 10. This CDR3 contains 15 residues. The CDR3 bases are TGTGCCACCGCCGCGGGACTAGCCGCCACAGATACGCAGTATTTT. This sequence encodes CATAAGLAATDTQYF. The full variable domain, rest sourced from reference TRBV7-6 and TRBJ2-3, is GAGVSQSPRYKVTKRGQDVALRCDPISGHVSLYWYRQALGQGPEFLTYFNYEAQQDKSGLPNDRFSAERPEGSISTLTIQRTEQRDSAMYRCATAAGLAATDTQYFGPGTRLTVL.

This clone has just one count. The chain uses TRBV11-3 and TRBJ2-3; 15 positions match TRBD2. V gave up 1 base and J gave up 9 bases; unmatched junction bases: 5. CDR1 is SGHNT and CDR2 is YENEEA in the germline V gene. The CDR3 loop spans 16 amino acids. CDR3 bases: TGTGCCAGCAGCTTAGGCGGGACTAGCGGGGGGTCAACGCAGTATTTT. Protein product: CASSLGGTSGGSTQYF.

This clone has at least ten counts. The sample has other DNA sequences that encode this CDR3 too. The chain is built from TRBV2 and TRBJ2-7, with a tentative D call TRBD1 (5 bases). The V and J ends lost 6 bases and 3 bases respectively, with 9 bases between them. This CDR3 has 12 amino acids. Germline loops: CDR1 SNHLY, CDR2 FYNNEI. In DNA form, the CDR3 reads TGTGCCAGCAGACAGGAGAGCTACGAGCAGTACTTC. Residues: CASRQESYEQYF.

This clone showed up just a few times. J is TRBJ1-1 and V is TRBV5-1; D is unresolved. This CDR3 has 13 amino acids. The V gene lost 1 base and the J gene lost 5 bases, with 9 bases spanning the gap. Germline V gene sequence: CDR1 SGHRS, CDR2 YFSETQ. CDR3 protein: CASSLRGFTEAFF. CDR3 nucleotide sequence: TGCGCCAGCAGCTTGCGGGGTTTTACTGAAGCTTTCTTT.

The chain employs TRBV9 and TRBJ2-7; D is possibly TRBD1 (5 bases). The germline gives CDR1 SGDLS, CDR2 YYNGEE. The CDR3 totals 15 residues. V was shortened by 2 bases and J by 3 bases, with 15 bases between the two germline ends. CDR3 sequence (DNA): TGTGCCAGCAGCGTGGATCCGGACACCAACTACGAGCAGTACTTC. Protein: CASSVDPDTNYEQYF.

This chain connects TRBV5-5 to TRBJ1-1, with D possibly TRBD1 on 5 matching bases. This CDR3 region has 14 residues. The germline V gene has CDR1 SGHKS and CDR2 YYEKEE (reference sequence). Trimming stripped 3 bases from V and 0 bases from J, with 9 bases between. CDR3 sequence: CASSSGLMNTEAFF. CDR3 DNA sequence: TGTGCCAGCAGCTCGGGACTGATGAACACTGAAGCTTTCTTT.

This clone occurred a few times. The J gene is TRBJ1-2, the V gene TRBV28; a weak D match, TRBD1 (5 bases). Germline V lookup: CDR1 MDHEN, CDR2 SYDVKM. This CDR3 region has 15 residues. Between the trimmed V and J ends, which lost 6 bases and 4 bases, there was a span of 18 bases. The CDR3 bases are TGTGCCAGCAGAGTTAATACTGCAGGGCCCTATGGCTACACCTTC. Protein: CASRVNTAGPYGYTF.

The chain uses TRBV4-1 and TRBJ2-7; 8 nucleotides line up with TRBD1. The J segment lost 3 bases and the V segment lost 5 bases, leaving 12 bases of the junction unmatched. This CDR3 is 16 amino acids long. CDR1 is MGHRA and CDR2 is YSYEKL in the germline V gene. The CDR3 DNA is TGCGCCAGCAGCTCCCCCACGGCAGGGGGCTTCTACGAGCAGTACTTC. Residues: CASSSPTAGGFYEQYF.

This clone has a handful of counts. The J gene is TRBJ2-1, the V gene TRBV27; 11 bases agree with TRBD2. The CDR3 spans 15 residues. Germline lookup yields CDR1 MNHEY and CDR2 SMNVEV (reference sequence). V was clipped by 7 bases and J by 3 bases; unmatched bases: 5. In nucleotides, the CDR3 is TGTGCCAGCAAAGCACTAGCGGGGGACTACAATGAGCAGTTCTTC. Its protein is CASKALAGDYNEQFF.

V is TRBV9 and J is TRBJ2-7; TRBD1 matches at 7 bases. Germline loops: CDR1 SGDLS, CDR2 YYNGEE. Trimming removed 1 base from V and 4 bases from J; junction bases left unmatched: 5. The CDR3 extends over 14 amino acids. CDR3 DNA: TGTGCCAGCAGCGTACAGGGGGAAACATACGAGCAGTACTTC. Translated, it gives CASSVQGETYEQYF.

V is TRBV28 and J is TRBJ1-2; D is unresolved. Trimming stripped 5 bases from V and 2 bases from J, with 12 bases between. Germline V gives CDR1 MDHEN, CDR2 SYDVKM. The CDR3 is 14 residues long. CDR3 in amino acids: CASSPPGKNYGYTF. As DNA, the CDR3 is TGTGCCAGCAGTCCCCCGGGAAAGAACTATGGCTACACCTTC.

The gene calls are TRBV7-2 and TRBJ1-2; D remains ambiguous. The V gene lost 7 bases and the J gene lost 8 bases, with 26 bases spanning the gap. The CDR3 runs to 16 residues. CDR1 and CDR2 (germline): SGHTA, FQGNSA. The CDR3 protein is CASTPVRGGYSWGYTF. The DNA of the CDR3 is TGTGCCAGCACCCCGGTGCGGGGAGGGTATAGTTGGGGCTACACCTTC.

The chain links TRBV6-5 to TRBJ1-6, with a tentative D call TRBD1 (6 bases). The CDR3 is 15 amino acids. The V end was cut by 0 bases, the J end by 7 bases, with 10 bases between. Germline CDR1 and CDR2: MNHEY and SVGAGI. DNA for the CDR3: TGTGCCAGCAGTTACTCTGGACAGCAAAATTCACCCCTCCACTTT. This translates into CASSYSGQQNSPLHF.

The chain's CDR3 is CASSQSDRTSTLSRPLPNYGYTF. CDR3 sequence (DNA): TGCGCCAGCAGTCAATCCGACCGGACTTCAACACTCTCCCGCCCCCTTCCTAACTATGGCTACACCTTC. The chain joins TRBV23-1 to TRBJ1-2; no clear D. TRBV23-1 is treated as an ORF (open reading frame) with a function not yet certain. The CDR3 length is 23 residues. The ends were cut back, 0 bases at V and 0 bases at J, with 32 bases in the middle.